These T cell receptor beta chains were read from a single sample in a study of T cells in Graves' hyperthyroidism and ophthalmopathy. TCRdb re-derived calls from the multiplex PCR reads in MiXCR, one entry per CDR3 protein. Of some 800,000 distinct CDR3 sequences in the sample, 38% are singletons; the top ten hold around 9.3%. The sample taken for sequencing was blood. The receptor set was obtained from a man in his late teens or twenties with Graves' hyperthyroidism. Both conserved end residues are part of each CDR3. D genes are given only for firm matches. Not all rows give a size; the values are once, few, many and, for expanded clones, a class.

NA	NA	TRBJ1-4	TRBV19	TGTGCCAGCAGCTCGGGACGGCTTGATGAAAAACTGTTTTTT	CASSSGRLDEKLFF
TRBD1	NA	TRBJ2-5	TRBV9	TGTGCCAGCAACAGGGGTCAAGAGACCCAGTACTTC	CASNRGQETQYF
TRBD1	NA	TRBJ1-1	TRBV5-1	TGCGCCAGCAGCCCAAGTCCCCAGGGGGCCTCTGAAGCTTTCTTT	CASSPSPQGASEAFF
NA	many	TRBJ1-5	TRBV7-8	TGTGCCAGCAGCTTAGCAGAGACAGGAGTTGAGCCCCAGCATTTT	CASSLAETGVEPQHF
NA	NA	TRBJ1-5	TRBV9	TGTGCCAGCAGCGTAGGGGGGGAGGAGCCCCAGCATTTT	CASSVGGEEPQHF
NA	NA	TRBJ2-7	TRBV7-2	TGTGCCAGCCAGGGGTCACTCTACGAGCAGTACTTC	CASQGSLYEQYF
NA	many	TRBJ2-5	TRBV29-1	TGCAGCGTTGGACAAGAGACCCAGTACTTC	CSVGQETQYF
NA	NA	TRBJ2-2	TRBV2	TGTGCCAGCACGCAGGGTTGGAGCACCGGGGAGCTGTTTTTT	CASTQGWSTGELFF
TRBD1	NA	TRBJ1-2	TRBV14	TGTGCCAGCAGCCCACCCGGAGGACAGGGGCAATACGAAGGCTACACCTTC	CASSPPGGQGQYEGYTF
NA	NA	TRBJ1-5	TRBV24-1	TGTGCCACCAGTGATATGGCAGTCAATCAGCCCCAGCATTTT	CATSDMAVNQPQHF
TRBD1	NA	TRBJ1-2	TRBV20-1	TGCAGTGCCGAGGACAGGGGCGACTATGGCTACACCTTC	CSAEDRGDYGYTF
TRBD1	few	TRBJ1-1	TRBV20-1	TGCAGTGCAAAAGGACAGGGGGTCACTGAAGCTTTCTTT	CSAKGQGVTEAFF
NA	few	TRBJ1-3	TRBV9	TGTGCCAGCGCGATAGGTGGTGGCTCTGGAAACACCATATATTTT	CASAIGGGSGNTIYF
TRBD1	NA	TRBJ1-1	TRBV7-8	TGTGCCAGCAGCATCTCTCGGACAGGGAGGGGCACTGAAGCTTTCTTT	CASSISRTGRGTEAFF
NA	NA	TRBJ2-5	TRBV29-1	TGCAGCGTCGAGAAAGGGGGGGAAGAGACCCAGTACTTC	CSVEKGGEETQYF
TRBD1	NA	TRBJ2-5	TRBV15	TGTGCCACCAGCAGCTCCGGGACAGGGGGGACCGGGGAGACCCAGTACTTC	CATSSSGTGGTGETQYF
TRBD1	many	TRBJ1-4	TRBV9	TGTGCCAGCAGCGTGGGGACAGGGCTTGCTAATGAAAAACTGTTTTTT	CASSVGTGLANEKLFF
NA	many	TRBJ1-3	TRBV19	TGTGCCAGTAGTAACGGGGTGTGGAACACCATATATTTT	CASSNGVWNTIYF